These 8 T cell receptor beta chains share one sample of origin, sequenced in a study of cytomegalovirus exposure and HLA in healthy donors. The PCR made use of 60 Vbeta and 13 Jbeta primers. Produced via immunoSEQ multiplex PCR; TCRdb's table is partial and in-frame only. The sample carries 100,000 to 150,000 clones, 80% recorded once. Input material: PBMCs. The receptor set was obtained from a man younger than 45 in good health and CMV-seronegative.

This chain connects TRBV19 to TRBJ1-5, with 7 nucleotides matching TRBD1. Looked up from germline, CDR1 is LNHDA and CDR2 is SQIVND (reference sequence). The ends lost 7 bases at V and 7 bases at J; junction bases unmatched: 13. The CDR3 length is 15 residues. The DNA of the CDR3 is TGTGCCAGTAACCCCGCCGTGAGGGGGCACCAGCCCCAGCATTTT. Encoded protein: CASNPAVRGHQPQHF.

V gene TRBV7-2 combines with J gene TRBJ2-3; D gene uncertain. Per germline, CDR1 SGHTA and CDR2 FQGNSA. The CDR3 loop spans 13 amino acids. Trimming took 2 bases from V and 5 from J, leaving 8 bases between them. CDR3 protein: CASSLTRLDTQYF. Here the CDR3 DNA reads TGTGCCAGCAGCTTAACGCGCCTAGATACGCAGTATTTT.

The chain has TRBV4-3 and TRBJ2-1; D uncertain. Trimming cost V 0 bases and J 16 bases, with 22 bases left between them. CDR1 is LGHNA, CDR2 YSLEER, per germline. CDR3 length: 15 amino acids. CDR3 sequence (DNA): TGCGCCAGCAGCCAAGATAGATCCGCTGTGGAGTTAAGTTTCTTC. Amino acids: CASSQDRSAVELSFF.

V is TRBV15 and J is TRBJ2-1; 12 bases agree with TRBD2. Germline V gene sequence: CDR1 LNHNV, CDR2 YYDKDF (reference sequence). J lost 4 bases, V lost 5 bases, and 6 bases had no gene match. This CDR3 region has 16 residues. For the CDR3, the DNA is TGTGCCACCAGCGAGAAGACTAGCGGGAGTTACAATGAGCAGTTCTTC. This sequence encodes CATSEKTSGSYNEQFF. Combining the CDR3 with reference TRBV15 and TRBJ2-1 gives the whole variable domain DAMVIQNPRYQVTQFGKPVTLSCSQTLNHNVMYWYQQKSSQAPKLLFHYYDKDFNNEADTPDNFQSRRPNTSFCFLDIRSPGLGDTAMYLCATSEKTSGSYNEQFFGPGTRLTVL.

The chain is built from TRBV27 and TRBJ1-2; D is possibly TRBD1 (5 bases). With 5 bases removed from V and 0 bases from J, the gap between germline ends came to 10 bases. Per the germline V gene, CDR1 is MNHEY and CDR2 is SMNVEV (reference sequence). This CDR3 spans 14 amino acids. The CDR3 region has the DNA TGTGCCAGCAGTCGGAGGGGAGCTAACTATGGCTACACCTTC. It translates to CASSRRGANYGYTF.

This chain uses TRBV14 with TRBJ2-4; 7 nucleotides agree with TRBD2. The CDR3 consists of 12 residues. Germline CDR1 and CDR2: SGHDN and FVKESK. V gave up 8 bases and J gave up 8 bases; unmatched junction bases: 6. The CDR3 loop is CASGPGGYIQYF. CDR3 sequence (DNA): TGTGCCAGCGGGCCGGGAGGTTACATTCAGTACTTC.

J is TRBJ1-1 and V is TRBV7-9, with 8 bases matching TRBD1. Losses at the gene ends were 3 bases for V and 0 bases for J; bases not matched to a gene: 6. This CDR3 comprises 16 residues. The germline CDR1 and CDR2 sequences are SEHNR and FQNEAQ (reference sequence). The CDR3 DNA reads TGTGCCAGCAGCTTGGGGACAGGATATATGAACACTGAAGCTTTCTTT. Its protein product is CASSLGTGYMNTEAFF.

V gene TRBV19 combines with J gene TRBJ1-1; perhaps TRBD1 as D (6 bases). The CDR3 is made up of 14 amino acids. Trimming took off 5 bases at V and 1 base at J, with 11 bases between the two ends. The germline V gene has CDR1 LNHDA and CDR2 SQIVND (reference sequence). Here the CDR3 reads CASSWGQPNTEAFF. The DNA of the CDR3 is TGTGCCAGTAGTTGGGGGCAGCCGAACACTGAAGCTTTCTTT.